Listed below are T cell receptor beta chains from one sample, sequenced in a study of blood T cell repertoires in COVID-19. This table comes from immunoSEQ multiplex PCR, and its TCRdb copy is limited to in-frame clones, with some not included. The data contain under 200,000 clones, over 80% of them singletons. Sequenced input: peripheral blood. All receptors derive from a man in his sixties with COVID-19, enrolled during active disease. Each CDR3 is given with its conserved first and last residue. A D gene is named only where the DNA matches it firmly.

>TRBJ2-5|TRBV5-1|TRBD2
TGCGCCAGCAGCTTGGGGGGGACTAGTGGTGAGACCCAGTACTTC
CASSLGGTSGETQYF
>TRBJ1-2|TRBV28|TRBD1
TGTGCCAGCAGTCCCTACAGGGGTAGAAATGGCTACACCTTC
CASSPYRGRNGYTF
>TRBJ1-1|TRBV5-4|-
TGTGCCAGCAGCTTGGGGCAGTTAGCTTTCTTT
CASSLGQLAFF
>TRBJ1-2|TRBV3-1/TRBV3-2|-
TGTGCCAGCAGCCCTAGACTCCTCTATGGCTACACCTTC
CASSPRLLYGYTF
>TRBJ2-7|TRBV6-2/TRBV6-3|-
TGTGCCAGCAGTTCGATGGCAGGATCCTACGAGCAGTACTTC
CASSSMAGSYEQYF
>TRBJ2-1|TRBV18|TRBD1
TGTGCCAGCTCACCACCGAACAGGGGAAATGAGCAGTTCTTC
CASSPPNRGNEQFF
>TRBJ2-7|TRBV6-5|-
TGTGCCAGCAGTCCCGGGGGAGGTGACTACGAGCAGTACTTC
CASSPGGGDYEQYF
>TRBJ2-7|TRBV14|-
TGTGCCAGCAGCCAAGGCAGGTACTACGAGCAGTACTTC
CASSQGRYYEQYF
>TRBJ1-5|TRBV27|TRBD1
TGTGCCAGCCTGGGGACAGGGAATCAGCCCCAGCATTTT
CASLGTGNQPQHF
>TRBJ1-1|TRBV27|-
TGTGCCAGCAGTTTTACAGGCGGAGTAGCTTTCTTT
CASSFTGGVAFF
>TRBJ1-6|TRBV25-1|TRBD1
TGTGCCAGCAGTGAATGGACAGGGTATTCACCCCTCCACTTT
CASSEWTGYSPLHF
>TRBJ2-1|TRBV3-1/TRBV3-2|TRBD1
TGTGCCAGCAGCCAAGACGCCTTGACAGGGGGCGGACCGCAGCAGTTCTTC
CASSQDALTGGGPQQFF
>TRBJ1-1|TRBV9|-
TGTGCCAGCAGCGTAACCCCACAGGTTAACACTGAAGCTTTCTTT
CASSVTPQVNTEAFF
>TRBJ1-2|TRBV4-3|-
TGCGCCAGCAGCCAAGACGGTGACTATGGCTACACCTTC
CASSQDGDYGYTF
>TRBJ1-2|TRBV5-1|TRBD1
TGCGCCAGCAGCCAACAATCGACAGGGGCTAGCTATGGCTACACCTTC
CASSQQSTGASYGYTF
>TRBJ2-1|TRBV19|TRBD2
TGTGCCAGTAGTGCCGGGACTAGCGGGGGGTACAATGAGCAGTTCTTC
CASSAGTSGGYNEQFF
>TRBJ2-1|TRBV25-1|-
TGTGCCAGCAGTGGTTTAGCATTAAGGGGTAATGAGCAGTTCTTC
CASSGLALRGNEQFF
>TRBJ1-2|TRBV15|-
TGTGCCACCAGCAGAGATCCCGGGGGCGGGGGTGGCTACACCTTC
CATSRDPGGGGGYTF
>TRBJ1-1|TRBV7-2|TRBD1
TGTGCCAGCAGCCTGAGACAGGGGAACACTGAAGCTTTCTTT
CASSLRQGNTEAFF
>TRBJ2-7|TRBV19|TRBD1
TGTGCCAGTAGCCGCCGGGACAGGGCCAACGAGCAGTACTTC
CASSRRDRANEQYF